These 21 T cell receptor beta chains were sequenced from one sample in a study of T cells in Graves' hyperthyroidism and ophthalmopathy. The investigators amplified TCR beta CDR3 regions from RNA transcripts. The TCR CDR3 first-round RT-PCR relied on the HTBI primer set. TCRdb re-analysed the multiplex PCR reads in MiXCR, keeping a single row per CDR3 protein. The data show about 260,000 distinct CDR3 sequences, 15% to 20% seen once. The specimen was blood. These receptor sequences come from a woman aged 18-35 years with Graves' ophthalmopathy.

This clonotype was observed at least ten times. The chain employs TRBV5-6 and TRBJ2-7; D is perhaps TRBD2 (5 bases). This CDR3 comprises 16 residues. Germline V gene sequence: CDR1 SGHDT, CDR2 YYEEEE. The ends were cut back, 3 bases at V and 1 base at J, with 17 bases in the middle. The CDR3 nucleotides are TGTGCCAGCAGCTCCCGGGATCCATCAGGATCCTACGAGCAGTACTTC. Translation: CASSSRDPSGSYEQYF.

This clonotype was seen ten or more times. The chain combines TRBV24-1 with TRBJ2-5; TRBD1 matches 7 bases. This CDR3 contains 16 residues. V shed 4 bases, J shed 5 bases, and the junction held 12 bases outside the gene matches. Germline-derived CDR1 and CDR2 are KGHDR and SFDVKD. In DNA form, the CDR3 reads TGTGCCACCAGTGACCGATATGGACAGGATGGGGAGACCCAGTACTTC. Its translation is CATSDRYGQDGETQYF.

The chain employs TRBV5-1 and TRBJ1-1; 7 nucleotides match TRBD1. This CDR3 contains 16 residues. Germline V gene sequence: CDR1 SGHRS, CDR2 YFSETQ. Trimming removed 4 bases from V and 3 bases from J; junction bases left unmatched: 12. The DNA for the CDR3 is TGCGCCAGCAGCCACGCCCGGGACAGCGTATACACTGAAGCTTTCTTT. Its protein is CASSHARDSVYTEAFF. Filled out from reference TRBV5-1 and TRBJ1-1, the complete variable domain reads KAGVTQTPRYLIKTRGQQVTLSCSPISGHRSVSWYQQTPGQGLQFLFEYFSETQRNKGNFPGRFSGRQFSNSRSEMNVSTLELGDSALYLCASSHARDSVYTEAFFGQGTRLTVV.

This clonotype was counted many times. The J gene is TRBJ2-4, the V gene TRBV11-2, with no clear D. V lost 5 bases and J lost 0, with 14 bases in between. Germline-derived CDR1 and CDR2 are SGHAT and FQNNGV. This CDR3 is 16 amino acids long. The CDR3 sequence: CASSPGRSLAKNIQYF. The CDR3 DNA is TGTGCCAGCAGCCCCGGCAGAAGTCTAGCCAAAAACATTCAGTACTTC.

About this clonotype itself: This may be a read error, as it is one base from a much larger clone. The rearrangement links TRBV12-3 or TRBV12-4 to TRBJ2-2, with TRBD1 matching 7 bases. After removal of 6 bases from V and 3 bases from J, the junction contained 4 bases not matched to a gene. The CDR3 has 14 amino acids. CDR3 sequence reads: CASRTGQYTGELFF. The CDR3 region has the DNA TGTGCCAGCAGGACAGGGCAATACACCGGGGAGCTGTTTTTT.

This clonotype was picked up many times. For the CDR3, the DNA is TGTGCCAGCAGCACACCGGGACTAGCGGGAGGGAATGGGAGCTCCTACAATGAGCAGTTCTTC. This sequence encodes CASSTPGLAGGNGSSYNEQFF. This chain links TRBV7-9 with TRBJ2-1; 16 bases are a match to TRBD2. There are 21 residues in the CDR3. Germline V gene sequence: CDR1 SEHNR, CDR2 FQNEAQ (reference sequence). After removal of 5 bases from V and 0 bases from J, the junction contained 13 bases not matched to a gene.

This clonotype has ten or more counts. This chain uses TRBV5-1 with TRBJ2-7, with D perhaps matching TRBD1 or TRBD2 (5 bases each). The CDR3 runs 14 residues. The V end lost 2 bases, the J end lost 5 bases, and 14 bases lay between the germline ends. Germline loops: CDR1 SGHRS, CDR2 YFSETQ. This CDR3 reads CASSFEPGRHEQYF. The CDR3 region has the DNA TGCGCCAGCAGCTTCGAACCGGGGCGCCACGAGCAGTACTTC.

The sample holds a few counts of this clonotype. CDR3 in amino acids: CATSRASAGGTQFF. CDR3 nucleotide sequence: TGTGCCACCAGCAGAGCTTCAGCGGGAGGTACGCAGTTCTTC. The rearrangement links TRBV15 to TRBJ2-1, with 9 bases that match TRBD2. Germline CDR1 and CDR2: LNHNV and YYDKDF (reference sequence). The CDR3 spans 14 residues. V lost 1 base and J lost 12; bases outside the gene matches: 7.

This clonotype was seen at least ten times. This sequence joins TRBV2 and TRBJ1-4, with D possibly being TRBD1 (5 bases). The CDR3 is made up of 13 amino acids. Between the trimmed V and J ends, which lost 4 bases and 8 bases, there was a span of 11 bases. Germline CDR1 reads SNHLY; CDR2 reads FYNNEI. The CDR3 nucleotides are TGTGCCAGCAGTGTAGGGGTTCGGGAAAAACTGTTTTTT. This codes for CASSVGVREKLFF.

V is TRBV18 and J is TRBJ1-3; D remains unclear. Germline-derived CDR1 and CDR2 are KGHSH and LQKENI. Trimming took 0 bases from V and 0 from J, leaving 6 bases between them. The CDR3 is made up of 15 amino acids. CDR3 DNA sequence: TGTGCCAGCTCACCACCACTCGGCTCTGGAAACACCATATATTTT. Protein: CASSPPLGSGNTIYF.

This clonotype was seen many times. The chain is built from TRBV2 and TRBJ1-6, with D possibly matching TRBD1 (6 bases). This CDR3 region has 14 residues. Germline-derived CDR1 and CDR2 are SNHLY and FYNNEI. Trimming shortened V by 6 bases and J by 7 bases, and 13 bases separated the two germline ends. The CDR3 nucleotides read TGTGCCAGCAGGGTACAGGGTGACAATTCACCCCTCCACTTT. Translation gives CASRVQGDNSPLHF.

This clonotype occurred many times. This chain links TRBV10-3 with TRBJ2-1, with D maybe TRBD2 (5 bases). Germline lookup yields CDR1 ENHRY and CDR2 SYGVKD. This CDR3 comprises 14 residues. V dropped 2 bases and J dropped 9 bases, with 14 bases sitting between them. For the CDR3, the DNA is TGTGCCATCAGTGAGGTGGGAGCGAGGAGTGAGCAGTTCTTC. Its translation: CAISEVGARSEQFF.

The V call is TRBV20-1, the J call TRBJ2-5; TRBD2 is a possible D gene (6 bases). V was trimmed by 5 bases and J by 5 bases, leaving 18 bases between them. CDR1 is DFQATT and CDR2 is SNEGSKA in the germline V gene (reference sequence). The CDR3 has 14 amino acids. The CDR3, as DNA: TGCAGTGCTGGCCCCGTTGGGGGGTGGGAGACCCAGTACTTC. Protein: CSAGPVGGWETQYF.

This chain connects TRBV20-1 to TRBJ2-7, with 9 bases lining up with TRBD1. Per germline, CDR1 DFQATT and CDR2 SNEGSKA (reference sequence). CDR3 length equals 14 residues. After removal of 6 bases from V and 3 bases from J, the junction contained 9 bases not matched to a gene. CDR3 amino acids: CSALRDRVLYEQYF. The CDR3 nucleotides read TGCAGTGCCCTCCGGGACAGGGTTCTCTACGAGCAGTACTTC.

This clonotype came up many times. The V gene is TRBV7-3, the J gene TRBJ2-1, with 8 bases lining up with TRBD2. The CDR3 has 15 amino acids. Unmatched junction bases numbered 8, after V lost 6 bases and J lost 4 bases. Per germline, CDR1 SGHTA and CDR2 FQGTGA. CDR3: CASSTRRGEYNEQFF. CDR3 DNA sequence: TGTGCCAGCAGTACAAGGCGGGGGGAGTACAATGAGCAGTTCTTC.

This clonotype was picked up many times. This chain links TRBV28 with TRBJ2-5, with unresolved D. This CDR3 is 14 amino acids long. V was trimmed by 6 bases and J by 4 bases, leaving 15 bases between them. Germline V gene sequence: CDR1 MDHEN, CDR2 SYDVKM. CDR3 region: CASSSLWGIETQYF. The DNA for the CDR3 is TGTGCCAGCAGCTCTCTATGGGGAATAGAGACCCAGTACTTC.

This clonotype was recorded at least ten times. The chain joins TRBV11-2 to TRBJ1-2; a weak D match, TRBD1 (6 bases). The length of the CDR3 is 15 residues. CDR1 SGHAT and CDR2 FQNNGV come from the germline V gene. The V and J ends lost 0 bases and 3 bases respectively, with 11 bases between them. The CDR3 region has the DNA TGTGCCAGCAGCTTAGAAGACAGGAGGCACTATGGCTACACCTTC. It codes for CASSLEDRRHYGYTF.

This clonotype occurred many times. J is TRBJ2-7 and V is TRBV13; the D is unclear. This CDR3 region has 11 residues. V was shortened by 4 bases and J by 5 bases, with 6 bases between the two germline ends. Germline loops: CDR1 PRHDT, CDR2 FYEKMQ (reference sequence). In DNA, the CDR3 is TGTGCCAGCAGCTCAAGCAACGAGCAGTACTTC. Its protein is CASSSSNEQYF.

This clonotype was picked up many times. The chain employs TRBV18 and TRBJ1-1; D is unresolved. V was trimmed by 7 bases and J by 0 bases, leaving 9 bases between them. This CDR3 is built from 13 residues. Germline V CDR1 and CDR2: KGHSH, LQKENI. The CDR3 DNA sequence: TGTGCCAGCTTCGGCGGACTGAACACTGAAGCTTTCTTT. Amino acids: CASFGGLNTEAFF.

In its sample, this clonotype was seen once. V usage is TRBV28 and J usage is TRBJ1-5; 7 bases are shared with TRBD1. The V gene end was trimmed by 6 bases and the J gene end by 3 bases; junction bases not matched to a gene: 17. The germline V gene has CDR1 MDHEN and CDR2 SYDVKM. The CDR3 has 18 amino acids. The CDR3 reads CASRPTLGQARTNQPQHF. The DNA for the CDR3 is TGTGCCAGCAGACCTACTCTCGGACAGGCGAGAACCAATCAGCCCCAGCATTTT.

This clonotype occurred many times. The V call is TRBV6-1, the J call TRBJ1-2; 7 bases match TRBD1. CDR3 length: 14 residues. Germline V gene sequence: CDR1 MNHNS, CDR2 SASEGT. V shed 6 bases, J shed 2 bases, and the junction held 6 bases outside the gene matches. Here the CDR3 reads CASRKQGWNYGYTF. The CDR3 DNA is TGTGCCAGCAGAAAACAGGGGTGGAACTATGGCTACACCTTC.